This T cell receptor beta chain was documented in a study of cytomegalovirus exposure and HLA in healthy donors. On the study more broadly: The 120 or so validation repertoires were produced on the same platform as the 720 or so repertoires of the first cohort. This was reported in a later analysis. Whole-study results and caveats: Reports credit the classifier with highly specific, highly sensitive diagnosis of cytomegalovirus status. For most TCR sequences rarity was the rule, although some public TCRs occurred in many donors. Researchers counted some 150 TCR beta chains as cytomegalovirus-associated.

With 6 bases removed from V and 3 bases from J, the gap between germline ends came to 5 bases. The CDR3 contains 10 residues. The V gene's germline CDR1 is DFQATT and CDR2 SNEGSKA (reference sequence). Assay: immunoSEQ multiplex PCR; the TCRdb copy retains only in-frame clones and omits some. The table lists 160,000 or so clones, roughly 83% of them singletons. On this clone itself: Its antigen is not identified.

The rearrangement links TRBV20-1 to TRBJ2-5; no firm D call. This sequence was found in a man younger than 40 in good health and CMV-seropositive. The material sequenced was PBMCs. Here the CDR3 reads CSAAEETQYF. The CDR3 DNA reads as TGCAGTGCGGCTGAAGAGACCCAGTACTTC.